At least ten counts were recorded for the clone carrying this T cell receptor beta chain. Antigen unknown. Sequencing was performed with immunoSEQ multiplex PCR; in TCRdb, only in-frame clones are kept and a portion is missing. Counted here are around 100,000 clones, around 87% occurring once; the ten biggest clones make up approximately 5%. This record comes from a study of T cell responses to AZD1222 COVID-19 vaccine. At the level of the study: Investigators merged groups given second doses at roughly 4 or roughly 12 weeks.

Notes on the study in general: Dominant at 160-218 and 743-854, vaccine-associated CD4 TCRs also spanned spike. It was only after the peak T cell response that any repertoires were sampled.

Germline assignment: CDR1 MNHEY and CDR2 SVGAGI. CDR3 length equals 15 residues. Trimming took 7 bases from V and 1 from J, leaving 13 bases between them. The source material was peripheral blood, sampled on day 0 of AZD1222 vaccination. This rearrangement joins TRBV6-5 to TRBJ2-2; possibly TRBD1 for D (6 bases). The sequence was obtained from an adult in good health. CDR3 in amino acids: CASTWGTLNTGELFF. DNA of the CDR3: TGTGCCAGCACCTGGGGGACATTGAACACCGGGGAGCTGTTTTTT.